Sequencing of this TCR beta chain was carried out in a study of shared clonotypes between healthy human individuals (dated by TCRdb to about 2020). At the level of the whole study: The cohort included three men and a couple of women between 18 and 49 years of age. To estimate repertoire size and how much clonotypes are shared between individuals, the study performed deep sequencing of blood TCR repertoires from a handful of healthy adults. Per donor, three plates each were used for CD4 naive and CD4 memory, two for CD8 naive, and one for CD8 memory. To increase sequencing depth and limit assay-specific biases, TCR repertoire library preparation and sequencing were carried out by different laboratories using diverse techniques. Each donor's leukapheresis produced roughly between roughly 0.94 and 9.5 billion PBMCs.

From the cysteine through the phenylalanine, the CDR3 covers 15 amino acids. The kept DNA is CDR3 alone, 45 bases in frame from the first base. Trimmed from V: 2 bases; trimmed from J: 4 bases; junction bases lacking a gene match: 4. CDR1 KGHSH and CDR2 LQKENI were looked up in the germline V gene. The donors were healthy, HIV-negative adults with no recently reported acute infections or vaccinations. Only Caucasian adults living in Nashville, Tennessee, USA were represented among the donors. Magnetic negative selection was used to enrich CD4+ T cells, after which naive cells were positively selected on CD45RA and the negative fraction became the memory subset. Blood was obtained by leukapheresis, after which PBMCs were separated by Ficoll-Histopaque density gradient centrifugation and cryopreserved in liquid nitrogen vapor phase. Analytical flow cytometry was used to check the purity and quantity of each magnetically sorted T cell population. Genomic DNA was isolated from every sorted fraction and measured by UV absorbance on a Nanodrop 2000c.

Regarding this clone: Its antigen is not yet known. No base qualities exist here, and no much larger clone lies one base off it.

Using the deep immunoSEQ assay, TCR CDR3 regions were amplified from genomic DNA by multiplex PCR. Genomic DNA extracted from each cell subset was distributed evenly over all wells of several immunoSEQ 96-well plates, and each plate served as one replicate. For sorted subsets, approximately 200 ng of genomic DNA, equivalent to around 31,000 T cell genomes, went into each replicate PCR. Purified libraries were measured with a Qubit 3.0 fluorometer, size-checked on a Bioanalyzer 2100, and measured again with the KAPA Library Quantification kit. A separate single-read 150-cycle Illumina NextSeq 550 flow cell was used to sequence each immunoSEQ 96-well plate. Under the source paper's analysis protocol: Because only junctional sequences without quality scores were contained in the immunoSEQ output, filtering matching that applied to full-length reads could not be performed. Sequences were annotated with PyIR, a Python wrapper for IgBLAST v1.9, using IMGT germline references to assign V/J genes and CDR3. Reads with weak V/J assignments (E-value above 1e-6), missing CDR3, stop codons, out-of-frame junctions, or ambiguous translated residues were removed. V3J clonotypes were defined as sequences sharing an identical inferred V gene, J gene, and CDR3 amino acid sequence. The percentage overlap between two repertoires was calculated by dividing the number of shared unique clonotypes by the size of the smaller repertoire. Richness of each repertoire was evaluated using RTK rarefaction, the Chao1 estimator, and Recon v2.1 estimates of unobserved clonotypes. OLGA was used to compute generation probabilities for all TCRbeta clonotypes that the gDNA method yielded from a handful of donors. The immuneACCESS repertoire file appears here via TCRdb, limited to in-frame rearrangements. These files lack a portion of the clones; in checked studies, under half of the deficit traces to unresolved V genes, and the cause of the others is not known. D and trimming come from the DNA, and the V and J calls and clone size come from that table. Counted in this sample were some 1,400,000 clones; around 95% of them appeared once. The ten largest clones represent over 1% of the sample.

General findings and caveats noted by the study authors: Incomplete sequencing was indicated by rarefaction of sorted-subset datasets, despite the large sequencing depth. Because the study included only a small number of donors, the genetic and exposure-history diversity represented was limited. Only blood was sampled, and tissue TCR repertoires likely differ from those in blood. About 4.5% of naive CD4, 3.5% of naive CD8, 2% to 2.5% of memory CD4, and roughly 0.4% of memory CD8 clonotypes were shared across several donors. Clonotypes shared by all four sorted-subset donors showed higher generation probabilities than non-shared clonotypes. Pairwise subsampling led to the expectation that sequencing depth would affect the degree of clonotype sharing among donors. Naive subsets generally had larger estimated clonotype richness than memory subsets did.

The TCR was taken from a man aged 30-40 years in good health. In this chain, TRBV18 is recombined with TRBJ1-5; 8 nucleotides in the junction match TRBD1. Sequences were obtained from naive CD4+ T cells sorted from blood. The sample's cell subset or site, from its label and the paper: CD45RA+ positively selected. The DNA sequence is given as TGTGCCAGCTCACCAAGGACAGGGTATAATCAGCCCCAGCATTTT. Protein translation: CASSPRTGYNQPQHF. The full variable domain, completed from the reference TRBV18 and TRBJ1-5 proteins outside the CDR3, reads NAGVMQNPRHLVRRRGQEARLRCSPMKGHSHVYWYRQLPEEGLKFMVYLQKENIIDESGMPKERFSAEFPKEGPSILRIQQVVRGDSAAYFCASSPRTGYNQPQHFGDGTRLSIL.